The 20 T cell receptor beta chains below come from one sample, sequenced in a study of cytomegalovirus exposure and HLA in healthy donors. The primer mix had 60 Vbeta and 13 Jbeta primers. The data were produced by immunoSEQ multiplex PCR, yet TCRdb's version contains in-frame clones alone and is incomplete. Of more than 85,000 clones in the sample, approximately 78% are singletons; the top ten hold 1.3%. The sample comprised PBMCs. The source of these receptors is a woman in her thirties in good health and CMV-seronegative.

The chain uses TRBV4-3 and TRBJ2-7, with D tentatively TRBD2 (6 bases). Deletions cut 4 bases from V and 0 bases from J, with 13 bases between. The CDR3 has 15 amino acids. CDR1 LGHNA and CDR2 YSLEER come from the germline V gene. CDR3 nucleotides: TGCGCCAGCAGCCGGTCCCGGGGGTCCTCCTACGAGCAGTACTTC. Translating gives CASSRSRGSSYEQYF.

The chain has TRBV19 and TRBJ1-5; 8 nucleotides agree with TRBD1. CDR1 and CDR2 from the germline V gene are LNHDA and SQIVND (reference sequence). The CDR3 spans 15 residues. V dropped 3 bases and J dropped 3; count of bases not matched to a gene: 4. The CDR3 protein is CASSIGTGVNQPQHF. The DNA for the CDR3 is TGTGCCAGTAGTATCGGGACAGGAGTCAATCAGCCCCAGCATTTT.

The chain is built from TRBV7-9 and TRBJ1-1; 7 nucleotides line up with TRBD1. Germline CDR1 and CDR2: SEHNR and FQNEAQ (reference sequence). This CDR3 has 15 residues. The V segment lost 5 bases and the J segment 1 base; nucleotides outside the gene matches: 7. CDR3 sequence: CASSPGGSGNTEAFF. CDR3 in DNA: TGTGCCAGCAGCCCAGGGGGGTCGGGGAACACTGAAGCTTTCTTT.

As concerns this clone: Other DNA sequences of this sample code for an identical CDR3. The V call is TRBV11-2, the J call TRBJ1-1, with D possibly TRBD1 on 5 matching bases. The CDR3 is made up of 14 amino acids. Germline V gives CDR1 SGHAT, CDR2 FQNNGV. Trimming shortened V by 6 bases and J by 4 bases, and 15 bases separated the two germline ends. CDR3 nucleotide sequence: TGTGCCAGCAGGTTACCCAGGGTAGGCACTGAAGCTTTCTTT. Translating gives CASRLPRVGTEAFF.

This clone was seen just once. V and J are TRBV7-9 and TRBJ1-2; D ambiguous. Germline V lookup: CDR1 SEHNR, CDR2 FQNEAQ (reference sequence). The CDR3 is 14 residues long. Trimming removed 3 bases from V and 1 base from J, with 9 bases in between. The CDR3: CASSLLGNNYGYTF. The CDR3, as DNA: TGTGCCAGCAGCTTGCTCGGTAATAACTATGGCTACACCTTC.

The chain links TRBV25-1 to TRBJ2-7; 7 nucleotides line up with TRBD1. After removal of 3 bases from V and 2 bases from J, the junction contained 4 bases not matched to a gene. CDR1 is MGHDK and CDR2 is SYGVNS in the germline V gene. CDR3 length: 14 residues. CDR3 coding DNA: TGTGCCAGCAGTGATACCCAGGGGGCCTACGAGCAGTACTTC. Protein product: CASSDTQGAYEQYF.

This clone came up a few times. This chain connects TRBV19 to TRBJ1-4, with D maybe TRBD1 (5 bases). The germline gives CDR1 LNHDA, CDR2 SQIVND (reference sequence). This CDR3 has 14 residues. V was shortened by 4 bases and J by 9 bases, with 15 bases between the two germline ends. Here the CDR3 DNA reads TGTGCCAGTAGTACAGGGACTGGAACCCAAAAACTGTTTTTT. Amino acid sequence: CASSTGTGTQKLFF.

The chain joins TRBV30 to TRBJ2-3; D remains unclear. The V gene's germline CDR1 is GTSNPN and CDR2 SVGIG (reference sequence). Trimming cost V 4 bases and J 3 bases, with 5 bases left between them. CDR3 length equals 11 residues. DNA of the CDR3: TGTGCCTGGAAACAAACAGATACGCAGTATTTT. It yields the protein CAWKQTDTQYF.

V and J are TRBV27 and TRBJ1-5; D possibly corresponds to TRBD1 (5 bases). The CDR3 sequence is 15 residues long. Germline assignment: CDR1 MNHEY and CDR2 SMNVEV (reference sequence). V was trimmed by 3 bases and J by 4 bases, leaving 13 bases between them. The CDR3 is CASSLEKTANQPQHF. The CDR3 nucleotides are TGTGCCAGCAGTTTGGAGAAGACAGCTAATCAGCCCCAGCATTTT.

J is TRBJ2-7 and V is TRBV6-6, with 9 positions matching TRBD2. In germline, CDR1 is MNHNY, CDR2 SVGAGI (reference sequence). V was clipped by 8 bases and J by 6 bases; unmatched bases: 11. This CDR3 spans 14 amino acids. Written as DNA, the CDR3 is TGTGCCAGCGGGGGTCCGGCGGGAGGGGTCGAGCAGTACTTC. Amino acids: CASGGPAGGVEQYF.

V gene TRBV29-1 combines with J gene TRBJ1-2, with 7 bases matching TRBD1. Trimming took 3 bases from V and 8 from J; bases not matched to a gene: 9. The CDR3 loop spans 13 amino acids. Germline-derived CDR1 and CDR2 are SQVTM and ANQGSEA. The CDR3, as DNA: TGCAGCGTTGACCCCCGGCAGGGGGTCGGCTACACCTTC. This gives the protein CSVDPRQGVGYTF.

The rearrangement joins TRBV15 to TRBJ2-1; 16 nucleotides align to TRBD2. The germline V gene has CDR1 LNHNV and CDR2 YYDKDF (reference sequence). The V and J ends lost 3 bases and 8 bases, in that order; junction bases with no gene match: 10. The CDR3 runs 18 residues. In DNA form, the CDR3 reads TGTGCCACCAGCAGTCCCGGGACTAGCGGGAGGGGGGTGGATGAGCAGTTCTTC. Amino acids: CATSSPGTSGRGVDEQFF. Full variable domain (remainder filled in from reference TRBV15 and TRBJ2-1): DAMVIQNPRYQVTQFGKPVTLSCSQTLNHNVMYWYQQKSSQAPKLLFHYYDKDFNNEADTPDNFQSRRPNTSFCFLDIRSPGLGDTAMYLCATSSPGTSGRGVDEQFFGPGTRLTVL.

CDR3 nucleotide sequence: TGTGCCAGCAGCTTAGGAGCGGGGCAAAACAATGAGCAGTTCTTC. This gives the protein CASSLGAGQNNEQFF. The chain is built from TRBV7-2 and TRBJ2-1, with 7 bases fitting TRBD2. Unmatched junction bases numbered 5, after V lost 1 base and J lost 5 bases. The CDR3 contains 15 residues. The germline CDR1 and CDR2 sequences are SGHTA and FQGNSA. The full variable domain, completed using reference TRBV7-2 and TRBJ2-1, is GAGVSQSPSNKVTEKGKDVELRCDPISGHTALYWYRQSLGQGLEFLIYFQGNSAPDKSGLPSDRFSAERTGGSVSTLTIQRTQQEDSAVYLCASSLGAGQNNEQFFGPGTRLTVL.

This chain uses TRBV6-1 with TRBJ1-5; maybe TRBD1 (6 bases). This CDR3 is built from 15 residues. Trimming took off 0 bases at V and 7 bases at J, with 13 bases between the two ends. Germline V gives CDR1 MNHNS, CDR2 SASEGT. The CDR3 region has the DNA TGTGCCAGCAGTGAAGCATTGGGGGCGGAGCAGCCCCAGCATTTT. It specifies CASSEALGAEQPQHF.

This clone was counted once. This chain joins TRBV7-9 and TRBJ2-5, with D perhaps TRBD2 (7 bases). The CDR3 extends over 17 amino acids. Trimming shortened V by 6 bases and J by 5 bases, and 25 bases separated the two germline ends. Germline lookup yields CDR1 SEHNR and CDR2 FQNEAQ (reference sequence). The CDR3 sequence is CASRSRLGAGVGETQYF. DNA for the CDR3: TGTGCCAGCAGATCAAGGCTGGGGGCGGGAGTCGGGGAGACCCAGTACTTC.

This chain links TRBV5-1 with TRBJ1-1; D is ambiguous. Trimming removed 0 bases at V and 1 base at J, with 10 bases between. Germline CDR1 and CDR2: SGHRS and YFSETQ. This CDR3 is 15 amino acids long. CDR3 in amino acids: CASSLVGNRNTEAFF. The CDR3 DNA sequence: TGCGCCAGCAGCTTGGTGGGCAACAGGAACACTGAAGCTTTCTTT.

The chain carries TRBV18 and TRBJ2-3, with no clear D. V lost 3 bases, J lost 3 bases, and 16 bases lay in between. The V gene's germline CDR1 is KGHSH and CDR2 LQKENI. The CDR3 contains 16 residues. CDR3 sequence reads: CASSPPNPTRTDTQYF. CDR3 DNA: TGTGCCAGCTCACCCCCAAACCCCACCCGGACAGATACGCAGTATTTT.

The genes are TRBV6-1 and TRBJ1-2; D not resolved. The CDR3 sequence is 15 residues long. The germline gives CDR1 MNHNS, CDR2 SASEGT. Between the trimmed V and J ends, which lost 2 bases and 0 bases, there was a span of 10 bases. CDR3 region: CASSERPDTNYGYTF. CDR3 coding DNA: TGTGCCAGCAGTGAAAGACCTGACACTAACTATGGCTACACCTTC.

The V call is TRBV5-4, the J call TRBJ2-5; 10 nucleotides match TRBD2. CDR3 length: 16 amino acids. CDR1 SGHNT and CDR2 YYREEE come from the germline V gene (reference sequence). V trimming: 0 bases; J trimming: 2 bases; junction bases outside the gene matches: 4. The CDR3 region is CASSLASGGGQETQYF. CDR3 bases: TGTGCCAGCAGCTTGGCCAGCGGGGGGGGACAAGAGACCCAGTACTTC.

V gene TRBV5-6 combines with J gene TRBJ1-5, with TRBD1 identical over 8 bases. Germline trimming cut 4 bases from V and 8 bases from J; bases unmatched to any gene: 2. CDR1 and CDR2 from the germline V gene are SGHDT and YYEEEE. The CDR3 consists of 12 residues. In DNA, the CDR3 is TGTGCCAGCAGCACAGGGGGTGAGCCCCAGCATTTT. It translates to CASSTGGEPQHF.